This TCR beta chain was obtained from a study of blood T cell repertoires in COVID-19. Background on the study: PBMCs, B-cell-depleted T cells, or T cells were the source of the cDNA or gDNA that made up the material.

Authors' methods: The authors estimated nucleated cell counts from reference gene primer amplification. Method: immunoSEQ multiplex PCR; TCRdb's copy keeps in-frame clones and lacks some. V and J calls plus clone size are reproduced from that table; the DNA served to infer D and trimming. In the table there are 150,000 to 200,000 clones, around 75% of which are singletons. The length of the CDR3 is 14 residues. With 3 bases removed from V and 3 bases from J, the gap between germline ends came to 12 bases. The V gene's germline CDR1 is SGDLS and CDR2 YYNGEE. The chain has TRBV9 and TRBJ1-1, with D unclear. The receptor was derived from a woman in her forties with COVID-19, enrolled during active disease. Sequencing was done on a sample of peripheral blood. The CDR3 coding sequence is TGTGCCAGCAGCGCCGGCGGTTGGGACACTGAAGCTTTCTTT. It yields the protein CASSAGGWDTEAFF.